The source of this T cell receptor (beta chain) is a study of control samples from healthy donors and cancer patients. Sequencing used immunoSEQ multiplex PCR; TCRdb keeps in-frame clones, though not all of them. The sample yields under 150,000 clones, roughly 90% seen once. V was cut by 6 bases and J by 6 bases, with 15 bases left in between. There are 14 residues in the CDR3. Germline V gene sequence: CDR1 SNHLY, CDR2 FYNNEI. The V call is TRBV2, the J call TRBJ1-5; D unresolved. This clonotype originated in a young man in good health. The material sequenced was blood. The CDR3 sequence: CASRDDLFIQPQHF. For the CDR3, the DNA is TGTGCCAGCAGAGACGACCTATTCATTCAGCCCCAGCATTTT. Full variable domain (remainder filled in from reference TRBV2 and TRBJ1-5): EPEVTQTPSHQVTQMGQEVILRCVPISNHLYFYWYRQILGQKVEFLVSFYNNEISEKSEIFDDQFSVERPDGSNFTLKIRSTKLEDSAMYFCASRDDLFIQPQHFGDGTRLSIL.